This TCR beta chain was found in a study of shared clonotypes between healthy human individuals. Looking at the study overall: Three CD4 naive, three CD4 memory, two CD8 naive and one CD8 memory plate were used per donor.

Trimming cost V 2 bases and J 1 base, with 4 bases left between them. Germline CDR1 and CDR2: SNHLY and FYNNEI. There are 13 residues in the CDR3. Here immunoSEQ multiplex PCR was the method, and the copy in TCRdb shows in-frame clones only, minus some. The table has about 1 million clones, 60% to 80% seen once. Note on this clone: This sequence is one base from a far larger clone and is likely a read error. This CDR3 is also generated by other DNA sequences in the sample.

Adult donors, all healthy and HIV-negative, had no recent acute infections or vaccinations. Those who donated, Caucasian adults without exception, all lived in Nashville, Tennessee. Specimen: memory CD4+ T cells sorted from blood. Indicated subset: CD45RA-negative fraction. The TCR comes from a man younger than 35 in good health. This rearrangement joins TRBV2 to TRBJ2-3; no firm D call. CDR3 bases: TGTGCCAGCAGTGAACAAGGCACAGATACGCAGTATTTT. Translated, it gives CASSEQGTDTQYF.